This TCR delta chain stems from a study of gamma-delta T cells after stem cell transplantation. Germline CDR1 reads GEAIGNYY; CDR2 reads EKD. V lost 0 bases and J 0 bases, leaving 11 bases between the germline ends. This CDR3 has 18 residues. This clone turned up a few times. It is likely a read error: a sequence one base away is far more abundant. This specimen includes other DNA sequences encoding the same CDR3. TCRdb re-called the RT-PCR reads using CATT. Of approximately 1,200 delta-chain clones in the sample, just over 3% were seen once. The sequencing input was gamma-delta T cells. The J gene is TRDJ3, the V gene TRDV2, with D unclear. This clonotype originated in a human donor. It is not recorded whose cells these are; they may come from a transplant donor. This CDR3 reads CACDTAGASSWDTRQMFF. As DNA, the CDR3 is TGTGCCTGTGACACCGCTGGTGCAAGCTCCTGGGACACCCGACAGATGTTTTTC.